This T cell receptor (beta chain) was recovered during a study of blood T cells in healthy people across ages. PCR was performed a second time for roughly 7 to 12 cycles using a sample-barcoded 5' primer and a J-beta primer mix. Each CDR3 protein is one row after TCRdb ran MiXCR on the 5' RACE reads. Among fewer than 2,000,000 distinct CDR3 sequences listed, more than 35% were seen once. V dropped 4 bases and J dropped 2 bases, with 12 bases sitting between them. CDR1 LGHNA and CDR2 YSLEER come from the germline V gene. The CDR3 is 14 residues long. Input material: blood. The chain couples TRBV4-3 to TRBJ2-7; D gene uncertain. This TCR came from a human donor in good health. The CDR3 here is CASSPSVGTYEQYF. The CDR3 DNA reads as TGCGCCAGCAGCCCGAGCGTTGGGACCTACGAGCAGTACTTC.